This TCR beta chain stems from a study of T-cell memory formation after mild COVID-19. This clonotype showed up many times. Using its own MiXCR run on the 5' RACE reads, TCRdb lists one record per CDR3 protein. The sample lists about 350,000 distinct CDR3 sequences; around 15% were seen once. Material: PBMCs or a T cell subset sorted from them (not recorded which). The clonotype was recovered from a man between 18 and 29 years old who had mild COVID-19 (a few samples of this study predate the infection). Cell type and time point are not known.

CDR3 loop: CASSPEEGPDQETQYF. The CDR3 nucleotides read TGTGCCAGCAGCCCCGAAGAGGGACCAGATCAAGAGACCCAGTACTTC. The chain uses TRBV4-2 and TRBJ2-5; D assignment may be TRBD1 or TRBD2 (5 bases each). This CDR3 is built from 16 residues. Germline V gives CDR1 LGHNA, CDR2 YNFKEQ. Trimming took 4 bases from V and 2 from J, leaving 17 bases between them.